This TCR beta chain was documented in a study of hypomethylating agent response in myelodysplastic syndrome. V was cut by 4 bases and J by 3 bases, with 7 bases left in between. The length of the CDR3 is 13 residues. The germline V gene encodes CDR1 SGHDT and CDR2 YYEEEE. Method: immunoSEQ multiplex PCR; TCRdb's copy keeps in-frame clones and lacks some. The profile shows roughly 3,500 clones, roughly four fifths of them singletons. This specimen was bone marrow, taken before or after starting hypomethylating agent treatment for myelodysplastic syndrome (not recorded which). The rearrangement links TRBV5-6 to TRBJ2-2; D unresolved. This TCR was sampled from a human donor with myelodysplastic syndrome. CDR3 in amino acids: CASSGQDTGELFF. Written as DNA, the CDR3 is TGTGCCAGCAGCGGGCAGGACACCGGGGAGCTGTTTTTT.